A single sample gave rise to the 10 T cell receptor beta chains below, sequenced in a study of T cell responses to AZD1222 COVID-19 vaccine. Method: immunoSEQ multiplex PCR; TCRdb's copy keeps in-frame clones and lacks some. The data contain around 100,000 clones, more than 75% of them singletons. Sequences were derived from peripheral blood, sampled 28 days after the second AZD1222 dose. The source is an adult who received the AZD1222 COVID-19 vaccine.

J is TRBJ2-7 and V is TRBV7-9; 8 bases agree with TRBD1. The CDR3 has 16 residues. The germline CDR1 and CDR2 sequences are SEHNR and FQNEAQ (reference sequence). V was clipped by 5 bases and J by 4 bases; unmatched bases: 13. CDR3 coding DNA: TGTGCCAGCAGCCACCGAGGACAGGGATCCCTATACGAGCAGTACTTC. This sequence encodes CASSHRGQGSLYEQYF.

This clone showed up just once. CDR3 residues: CASSMKDTTDTQYF. The CDR3 DNA reads as TGTGCCAGCAGCATGAAGGACACCACAGATACGCAGTATTTT. V usage is TRBV21-1 and J usage is TRBJ2-3; TRBD1 was called by the table and not checked on the DNA. TRBV21-1 is described as a pseudogene. The CDR3 covers 14 residues.

The chain uses TRBV12-3 or TRBV12-4 and TRBJ2-5; D uncertain. The CDR3 covers 13 residues. V shed 2 bases and J shed 6 bases, with 10 bases lying between them. CDR3 sequence: CASSLLQPQTQYF. For the CDR3, the DNA is TGTGCCAGCAGTTTATTACAGCCACAGACCCAGTACTTC.

This rearrangement joins TRBV10-3 to TRBJ1-1; 8 bases fit TRBD1. The ends lost 3 bases at V and 4 bases at J; junction bases unmatched: 1. In germline, CDR1 is ENHRY, CDR2 SYGVKD. This CDR3 region has 13 residues. The CDR3 loop reads CAISETGGTEAFF. The CDR3 DNA is TGTGCCATCAGTGAAACAGGGGGCACTGAAGCTTTCTTT.

This rearrangement joins TRBV5-1 to TRBJ2-3; D gene unclear. Germline CDR1 reads SGHRS; CDR2 reads YFSETQ. Trimming stripped 1 base from V and 0 bases from J, with 3 bases between. This CDR3 spans 13 amino acids. The CDR3: CASSLLSTDTQYF. CDR3 in DNA: TGCGCCAGCAGCTTGTTAAGCACAGATACGCAGTATTTT.

A single count supports this clone. The CDR3: CASSVTNNSPLHF. CDR3 sequence (DNA): TGTGCCAGCAGTGTGACAAATAATTCACCCCTCCACTTT. The chain links TRBV25-1 to TRBJ1-6; no reliable D call. Germline V lookup: CDR1 MGHDK, CDR2 SYGVNS. The CDR3 extends over 13 amino acids. Trimming took off 4 bases at V and 5 bases at J, with 6 bases between the two ends. Supplemented by reference TRBV25-1 and TRBJ1-6, the full variable domain reads EADIYQTPRYLVIGTGKKITLECSQTMGHDKMYWYQQDPGMELHLIHYSYGVNSTEKGDLSSESTVSRIRTEHFPLTLESARPSHTSQYLCASSVTNNSPLHFGNGTRLTVT.

This chain joins TRBV27 and TRBJ2-5; 10 bases fit TRBD2. This CDR3 is built from 14 residues. V was clipped by 4 bases and J by 3 bases; unmatched bases: 2. CDR1 MNHEY and CDR2 SMNVEV come from the germline V gene (reference sequence). The CDR3 DNA reads TGTGCCAGCAGTTATCTAGCGGGAGAAGAGACCCAGTACTTC. It yields the protein CASSYLAGEETQYF.

A single count supports this clone. The rearrangement uses TRBV5-4 and TRBJ1-2, with 9 bases that match TRBD1. The CDR3 is made up of 14 amino acids. After removal of 4 bases from V and 3 bases from J, the junction contained 4 bases not matched to a gene. Germline values: CDR1 SGHNT, CDR2 YYREEE (reference sequence). Here the CDR3 reads CASSIQGADYGYTF. The CDR3 coding sequence is TGTGCCAGCAGCATACAGGGGGCCGACTATGGCTACACCTTC.

The chain carries TRBV3-1 (or the pseudogene TRBV3-2) and TRBJ2-7, with D perhaps TRBD1 (5 bases). Deletions cut 0 bases from V and 1 base from J, with 10 bases between. The CDR3 runs 15 residues. Germline V gives CDR1 LGHDT, CDR2 YNNKEL (reference sequence). The DNA for the CDR3 is TGTGCCAGCAGCCAAGAGGGCAGGGTATCCTACGAGCAGTACTTC. Translation gives CASSQEGRVSYEQYF.

The chain recombines TRBV6-2 or TRBV6-3 with TRBJ2-7; 10 bases align to TRBD2. J gave up 5 bases and V 1 base, and 8 bases lay outside the gene matches. The CDR3 has 16 residues. The germline V gene has CDR1 MNHEY and CDR2 SVGEGT. The CDR3 DNA follows: TGTGCCAGCAGTTACTACCCTAGCGGGAGAAGGGACGAGCAGTACTTC. It is translated as CASSYYPSGRRDEQYF.